These T cell receptor beta chains were read from a single sample in a study of Ad26.COV2.S vaccination and SARS-CoV-2 variants. Profiled with immunoSEQ multiplex PCR; TCRdb holds only in-frame clones, not every one. The sample holds hundreds of thousands of clones, around nine tenths seen once. Here the sequenced sample was peripheral blood, taken in a trial of Ad26.COV2.S vaccine versus placebo. These receptors originate from a person aged 18-65 years who received the Ad26.COV2.S COVID-19 vaccine or a placebo. CDR3s leave out the opening cysteine and the closing phenylalanine or tryptophan. Each record gives: V gene, CDR3 protein.

V: TRBV6-1
CDR3: ASSELGTGDGYT

V: TRBV6-5
CDR3: RRDRPNYGYT

V: TRBV28
CDR3: ASSPRDRRETQY

V: TRBV6-1
CDR3: ASSEPPNYEQY

V: TRBV7-2
CDR3: ASTVTSPGELF

V: TRBV4-1
CDR3: ASSQGWWGGAEQF

V: TRBV7-2
CDR3: ASSLEAGVQLPNYGYT

V: TRBV28
CDR3: AHNRGGDNYGYT

V: TRBV19
CDR3: ASSVFSGSPLH

V: TRBV20-1
CDR3: SASLARTSRNTDTQY

V: TRBV13
CDR3: ASSLQTERTQY

V: TRBV7-9
CDR3: ASSFSGRAHEQF

V: TRBV3-1/TRBV3-2
CDR3: ASSRDRVFGELF

V: TRBV27
CDR3: ASSLLASGKETQY

V: TRBV5-1
CDR3: ASSLSTGETQY

V: TRBV19
CDR3: ASSIGYGRVADTQY

V: TRBV29-1
CDR3: SVVRDNGNEQF

V: TRBV5-4
CDR3: ASSVGTGVEQY

V: TRBV9
CDR3: ASSARDGGGLH

V: TRBV14
CDR3: ASSQSSGRSETQY

V: TRBV12-3/TRBV12-4
CDR3: ASSLRDQETQY

V: TRBV2
CDR3: ASSGYPDSYGYT

V: TRBV4-1
CDR3: ASSFGRVTNEKLF

V: TRBV3-1/TRBV3-2
CDR3: ASSQTYYEQY

V: TRBV6-5
CDR3: ASSLSVADTQY